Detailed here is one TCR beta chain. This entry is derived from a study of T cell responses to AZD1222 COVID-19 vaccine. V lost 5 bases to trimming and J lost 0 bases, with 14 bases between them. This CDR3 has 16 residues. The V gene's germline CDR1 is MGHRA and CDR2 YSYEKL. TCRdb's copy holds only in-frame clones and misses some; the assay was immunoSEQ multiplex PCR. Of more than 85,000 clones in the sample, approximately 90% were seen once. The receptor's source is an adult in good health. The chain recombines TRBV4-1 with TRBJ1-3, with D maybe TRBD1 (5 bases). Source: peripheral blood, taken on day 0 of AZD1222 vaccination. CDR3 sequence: CASSERGVLSGNTIYF. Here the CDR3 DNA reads TGCGCCAGCAGCGAAAGAGGGGTGCTCTCTGGAAACACCATATATTTT.